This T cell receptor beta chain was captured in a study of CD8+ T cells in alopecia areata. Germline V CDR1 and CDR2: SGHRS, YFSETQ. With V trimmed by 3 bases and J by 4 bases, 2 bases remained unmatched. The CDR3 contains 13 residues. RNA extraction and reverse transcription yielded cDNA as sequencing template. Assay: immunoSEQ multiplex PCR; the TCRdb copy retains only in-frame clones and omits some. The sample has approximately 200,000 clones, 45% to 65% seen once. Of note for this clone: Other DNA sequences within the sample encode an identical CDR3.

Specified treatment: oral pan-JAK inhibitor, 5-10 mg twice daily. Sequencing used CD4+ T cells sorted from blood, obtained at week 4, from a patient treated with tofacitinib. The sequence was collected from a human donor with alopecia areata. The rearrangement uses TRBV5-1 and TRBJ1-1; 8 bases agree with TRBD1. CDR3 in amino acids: CASSWTGSTEAFF. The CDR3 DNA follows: TGCGCCAGCAGCTGGACAGGGAGCACTGAAGCTTTCTTT.